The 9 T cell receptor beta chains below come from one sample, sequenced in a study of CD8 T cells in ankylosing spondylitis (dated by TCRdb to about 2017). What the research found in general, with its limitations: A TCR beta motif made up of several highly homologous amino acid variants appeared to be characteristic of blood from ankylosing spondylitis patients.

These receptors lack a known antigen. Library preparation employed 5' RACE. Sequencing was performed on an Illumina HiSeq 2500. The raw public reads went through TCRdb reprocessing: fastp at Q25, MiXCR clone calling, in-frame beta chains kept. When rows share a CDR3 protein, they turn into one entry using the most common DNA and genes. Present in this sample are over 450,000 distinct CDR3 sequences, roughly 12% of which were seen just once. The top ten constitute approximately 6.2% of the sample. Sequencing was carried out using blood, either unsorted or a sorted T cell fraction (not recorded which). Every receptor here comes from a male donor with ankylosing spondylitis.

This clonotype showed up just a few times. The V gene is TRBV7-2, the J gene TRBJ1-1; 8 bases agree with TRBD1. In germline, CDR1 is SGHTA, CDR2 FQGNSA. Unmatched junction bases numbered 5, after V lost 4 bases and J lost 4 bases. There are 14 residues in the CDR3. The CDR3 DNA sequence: TGTGCCAGCAGCTCTCCAGGGGGCTTCACTGAAGCTTTCTTT. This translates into CASSSPGGFTEAFF.

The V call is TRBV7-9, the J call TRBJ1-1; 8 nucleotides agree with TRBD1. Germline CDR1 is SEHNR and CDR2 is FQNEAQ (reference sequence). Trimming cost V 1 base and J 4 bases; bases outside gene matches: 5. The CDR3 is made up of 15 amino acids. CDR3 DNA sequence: TGTGCCAGCAGCTTAGACGCAGGGGGCACCACTGAAGCTTTCTTT. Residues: CASSLDAGGTTEAFF.

The CDR3 nucleotides read TGCGCCAGCAGGACTAGCGGGAGCGGGGTTGAGCAGTTCTTC. Its protein product is CASRTSGSGVEQFF. V and J are TRBV5-1 and TRBJ2-1, with 12 bases fitting TRBD2. Germline V gene lookup returns CDR1 SGHRS and CDR2 YFSETQ. This CDR3 contains 14 residues. The ends lost 5 bases at V and 9 bases at J; junction bases unmatched: 6.

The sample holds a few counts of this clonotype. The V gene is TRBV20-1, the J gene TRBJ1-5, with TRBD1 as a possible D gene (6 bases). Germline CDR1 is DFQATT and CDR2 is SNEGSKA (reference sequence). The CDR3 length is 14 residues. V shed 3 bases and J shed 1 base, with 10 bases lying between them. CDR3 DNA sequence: TGCAGTGCTAGGCAGGGGACGAGCAATCAGCCCCAGCATTTT. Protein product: CSARQGTSNQPQHF.

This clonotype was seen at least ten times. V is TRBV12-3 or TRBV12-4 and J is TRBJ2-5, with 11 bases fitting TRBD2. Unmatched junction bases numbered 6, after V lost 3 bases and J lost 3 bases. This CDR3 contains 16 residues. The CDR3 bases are TGTGCCAGCAGTTTTAACCTAGCGGGAGGAAAAGAGACCCAGTACTTC. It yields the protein CASSFNLAGGKETQYF.

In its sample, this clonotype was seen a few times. The CDR3 sequence is CSATPGTSAVETQYF. DNA for the CDR3: TGCAGTGCTACCCCCGGGACTAGCGCGGTTGAGACCCAGTACTTC. This sequence joins TRBV20-1 and TRBJ2-5; 10 bases map to TRBD2. The trim removed 4 bases at V and 5 bases at J, leaving 10 bases unmatched. The CDR3 spans 15 residues. Germline CDR1 reads DFQATT; CDR2 reads SNEGSKA (reference sequence).

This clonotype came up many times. CDR3 amino acids: CASSLTGGNNEQYF. The CDR3, as DNA: TGTGCCAGCAGTTTAACAGGGGGGAATAACGAGCAGTACTTC. The chain is built from TRBV12-3 or TRBV12-4 and TRBJ2-7; the match to TRBD1 covers 8 bases. The CDR3 is 14 residues long. Losses at the gene ends were 2 bases for V and 5 bases for J; bases not matched to a gene: 5.

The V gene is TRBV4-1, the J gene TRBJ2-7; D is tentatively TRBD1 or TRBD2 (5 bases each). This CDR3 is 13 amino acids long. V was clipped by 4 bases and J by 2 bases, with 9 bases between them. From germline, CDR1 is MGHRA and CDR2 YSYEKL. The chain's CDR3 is CASSRDPTYEQYF. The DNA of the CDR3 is TGCGCCAGCAGCCGGGACCCGACCTACGAGCAGTACTTC.

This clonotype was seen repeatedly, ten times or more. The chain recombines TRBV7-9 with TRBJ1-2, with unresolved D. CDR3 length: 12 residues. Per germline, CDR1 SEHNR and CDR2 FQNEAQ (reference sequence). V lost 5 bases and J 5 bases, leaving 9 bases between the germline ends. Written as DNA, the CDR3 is TGTGCCAGCAGCACCTACGGATATGGCTACACCTTC. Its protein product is CASSTYGYGYTF.